The 4 T cell receptor beta chains given below trace back to one sample, sequenced in a study of early T cells in non-severe SARS-CoV-2 infection. Via MiXCR, TCRdb re-called the 5' RACE reads, giving one row per CDR3 protein. The table lists roughly 52,000 distinct CDR3 sequences, approximately 8% of them singletons. The sequencing sample was made of whole blood. These receptor sequences come from an adult who was a healthcare worker with PCR-confirmed SARS-CoV-2 infection or an uninfected control (not recorded which).

This sequence joins TRBV2 and TRBJ2-3, with 7 bases aligning to TRBD2. CDR1 and CDR2 from the germline V gene are SNHLY and FYNNEI. The CDR3 loop spans 12 amino acids. The junction had 5 bases not matched to a gene; V was cut back by 8 bases and J by 6 bases. CDR3 loop: CASGGGGDTQYF. In DNA form, the CDR3 reads TGTGCCAGCGGCGGCGGGGGTGATACGCAGTATTTT.

This clonotype was counted between two and nine times. The V call is TRBV20-1, the J call TRBJ2-7; 10 bases agree with TRBD2. There are 16 residues in the CDR3. Germline V gives CDR1 DFQATT, CDR2 SNEGSKA (reference sequence). V was clipped by 6 bases and J by 0 bases; unmatched bases: 11. The CDR3, as DNA: TGCAGTGCCGAAGAGGGACTAGCGTCGAGCTCCTACGAGCAGTACTTC. Its protein is CSAEEGLASSSYEQYF.

This clonotype has a handful of counts. The gene calls are TRBV18 and TRBJ2-7; D may be TRBD1 (6 bases). This CDR3 has 13 amino acids. V dropped 5 bases and J dropped 5 bases, with 13 bases sitting between them. Germline V lookup: CDR1 KGHSH, CDR2 LQKENI. CDR3 DNA sequence: TGTGCCAGCTCAGCCGGGACATCCAACGAGCAGTACTTC. Amino acid sequence: CASSAGTSNEQYF.

The sample holds a few counts of this clonotype. This rearrangement joins TRBV28 to TRBJ1-2; 8 positions agree with TRBD1. This CDR3 region has 14 residues. V dropped 4 bases and J dropped 4; count of bases not matched to a gene: 5. The germline CDR1 and CDR2 sequences are MDHEN and SYDVKM. The CDR3 here is CASSWTGNSYGYTF. DNA for the CDR3: TGTGCCAGCAGTTGGACAGGGAATAGCTATGGCTACACCTTC.